Following are 19 T cell receptor beta chains from one sample sequenced in a study of beta chain features in type 1 diabetes. Reverse transcription of all isolated RNA meant that expressed TCRB transcripts were sequenced. Measured with immunoSEQ multiplex PCR; TCRdb has only the in-frame clones, and not every one. The sample carries roughly 330,000 clones, approximately 12% recorded once. Whole-study results and caveats: Type 1 diabetes patients had TCRB CDR3s that were shorter (moderately but significantly so) in all four CD4+ subsets.

Antigens for these TCRs are unknown. Input material: naive CD4+ T cells from blood. Source of these receptors: a woman younger than 30 with type 1 diabetes.

This chain connects TRBV10-3 to TRBJ2-1; 14 positions match TRBD2. V shed 6 bases, J shed 5 bases, and the junction held 3 bases outside the gene matches. CDR1 and CDR2 (germline): ENHRY, SYGVKD. CDR3 length equals 15 residues. DNA for the CDR3: TGTGCCATCAGCCCGGGACTAGCGGGAGACAATGAGCAGTTCTTC. It yields the protein CAISPGLAGDNEQFF.

This sequence joins TRBV30 and TRBJ2-2, with TRBD2 matching over 15 bases. After removal of 1 base from V and 6 bases from J, the junction contained 6 bases not matched to a gene. Germline CDR1 and CDR2: GTSNPN and SVGIG (reference sequence). This CDR3 comprises 17 residues. CDR3 sequence: CAWSAARTSGRAGELFF. DNA for the CDR3: TGTGCCTGGAGTGCCGCCAGGACTAGCGGGAGGGCCGGGGAGCTGTTTTTT. The full variable domain, in which reference TRBV30 and TRBJ2-2 provide the parts outside the CDR3, is SQTIHQWPATLVQPVGSPLSLECTVEGTSNPNLYWYRQAAGRGLQLLFYSVGIGQISSEVPQNLSASRPQDRQFILSSKKLLLSDSGFYLCAWSAARTSGRAGELFFGEGSRLTVL.

This clone was observed a handful of times. CDR3 in DNA: TGTGCCAGCAGCCAAGAACTAGCGAGGACAGATACGCAGTATTTT. Amino acid sequence: CASSQELARTDTQYF. The chain has TRBV4-2 and TRBJ2-3, with 7 bases that match TRBD2. CDR1 is LGHNA, CDR2 YNFKEQ, per germline. V lost 0 bases to trimming and J lost 3 bases; unmatched junction nucleotides: 3. This CDR3 comprises 15 residues.

This clone was observed a few times. V gene TRBV5-4 combines with J gene TRBJ2-7; D gene uncertain. The ends were cut back, 4 bases at V and 0 bases at J, with 11 bases in the middle. Germline-derived CDR1 and CDR2 are SGHNT and YYREEE (reference sequence). CDR3 size: 14 residues. The CDR3 DNA is TGTGCCAGCAGCGCCACAGTGAGCTCCTACGAGCAGTACTTC. Translation gives CASSATVSSYEQYF.

The chain uses TRBV18 and TRBJ2-7, with TRBD1 matching over 8 bases. Germline trimming cut 6 bases from V and 5 bases from J; bases unmatched to any gene: 9. Per germline, CDR1 KGHSH and CDR2 LQKENI. CDR3 length: 14 residues. CDR3 DNA sequence: TGTGCCAGCTCCCGGGGGCAGGGGGCCCACGAGCAGTACGTC. This translates into CASSRGQGAHEQYV.

A few counts support this clone. The chain employs TRBV18 and TRBJ1-1, with unresolved D. The CDR3 is 11 amino acids. Between the trimmed V and J ends, which lost 4 bases and 5 bases, there was a span of 5 bases. Germline assignment: CDR1 KGHSH and CDR2 LQKENI. The CDR3 DNA follows: TGTGCCAGCTCACGGGAGACTGAAGCTTTCTTT. Encoded protein: CASSRETEAFF.

The V and J genes are TRBV5-1 and TRBJ2-1; TRBD2 is a possible D gene (6 bases). The germline CDR1 and CDR2 sequences are SGHRS and YFSETQ. The CDR3 has 16 residues. Trimming left V 0 bases short and J 7 bases short, with 17 bases between. This CDR3 is CASSLVPGVVANEQFF. CDR3 nucleotides: TGCGCCAGCAGCTTGGTTCCGGGAGTTGTTGCGAATGAGCAGTTCTTC.

This clone has a handful of counts. The chain carries TRBV4-1 and TRBJ2-1; D not certain. The CDR3 has 14 residues. Germline V CDR1 and CDR2: MGHRA, YSYEKL. Trimming pared 0 bases from V and 10 bases from J, leaving 13 bases between. The CDR3 region is CASSQEMSTREQFF. CDR3 nucleotides: TGCGCCAGCAGCCAAGAAATGAGTACCCGCGAGCAGTTCTTC.

This clone has a handful of counts. The V call is TRBV7-9, the J call TRBJ1-2, with a possible D match to TRBD1 (6 bases). There are 12 residues in the CDR3. Germline assignment: CDR1 SEHNR and CDR2 FQNEAQ (reference sequence). The germline V and J ends were trimmed by 8 bases and 3 bases, with 10 bases remaining between them. As DNA, the CDR3 is TGTGCCAGCGCGGCAGGGGACTATGGCTACACCTTC. Translating it yields CASAAGDYGYTF.

The CDR3 is CASSLSTASPSYEQYF. The CDR3 DNA reads as TGCGCCAGCAGCTTATCGACTGCGAGCCCTTCCTACGAGCAGTACTTC. The chain has TRBV5-1 and TRBJ2-7; D is unresolved. Germline-derived CDR1 and CDR2 are SGHRS and YFSETQ. The CDR3 covers 16 residues. Trimming left V 2 bases short and J 1 base short, with 16 bases between.

The V and J genes are TRBV13 and TRBJ2-7, with 10 bases identical to TRBD2. The V segment lost 2 bases and the J segment 2 bases; nucleotides outside the gene matches: 15. The CDR3 runs 19 residues. CDR1 PRHDT and CDR2 FYEKMQ come from the germline V gene (reference sequence). The CDR3 spells CASSLSRIKSGRAPYEQYV. CDR3 coding DNA: TGTGCCAGCAGCTTAAGTCGGATAAAAAGCGGGAGGGCCCCCTACGAGCAGTACGTC.

This clone was observed a handful of times. This chain joins TRBV5-1 and TRBJ2-1; D is possibly TRBD2 (5 bases). The CDR3 sequence is 14 residues long. Germline values: CDR1 SGHRS, CDR2 YFSETQ. The germline V and J ends were trimmed by 2 bases and 4 bases, with 10 bases remaining between them. The CDR3 DNA sequence: TGCGCCAGCAGCTTCCTAGCTATATACAATGAGCAGTTCTTC. Its translation: CASSFLAIYNEQFF. The whole variable domain, filled in from reference TRBV5-1 and TRBJ2-1, reads KAGVTQTPRYLIKTRGQQVTLSCSPISGHRSVSWYQQTPGQGLQFLFEYFSETQRNKGNFPGRFSGRQFSNSRSEMNVSTLELGDSALYLCASSFLAIYNEQFFGPGTRLTVL.

The CDR3 DNA is TGTGCCAGCTCTCGCGGGACAGGGATCGGAGAGACCCAGTACTTC. It yields the protein CASSRGTGIGETQYF. The chain recombines TRBV18 with TRBJ2-5; 9 positions agree with TRBD1. Germline V CDR1 and CDR2: KGHSH, LQKENI. There are 15 residues in the CDR3. Unmatched junction bases numbered 9, after V lost 6 bases and J lost 4 bases.

The rearrangement uses TRBV27 and TRBJ2-3; D is unclear. This CDR3 has 16 residues. V gave up 0 bases and J gave up 5 bases, with 15 bases separating them. CDR1 is MNHEY and CDR2 is SMNVEV in the germline V gene (reference sequence). The CDR3 region has the DNA TGTGCCAGCAGTTTATCGATTGGTAGCATGAGAGATACGCAGTATTTT. Its protein is CASSLSIGSMRDTQYF.

This clone turned up a few times. V and J are TRBV14 and TRBJ2-1, with 11 bases that match TRBD2. There are 15 residues in the CDR3. The V gene's germline CDR1 is SGHDN and CDR2 FVKESK. The J segment lost 6 bases and the V segment lost 1 base, leaving 2 bases of the junction unmatched. The CDR3 sequence is CASSQAGTSGNEQFF. The DNA of the CDR3 is TGTGCCAGCAGCCAAGCTGGGACTAGCGGCAATGAGCAGTTCTTC.

In this sample, this clone turned up a few times. The genes are TRBV28 and TRBJ1-2; D unresolved. Trimming cost V 5 bases and J 5 bases, with 15 bases left between them. Germline V gene data show CDR1 as MDHEN and CDR2 as SYDVKM. The CDR3 sequence is 14 residues long. Written as DNA, the CDR3 is TGTGCCAGCAGTCCCGGCGGGGAGGAATATGGCTACACCTTC. Its protein product is CASSPGGEEYGYTF.

The gene calls are TRBV28 and TRBJ2-3, with 9 bases lining up with TRBD1. V shed 5 bases and J 2 bases; nucleotides not matched to a gene: 2. CDR1 MDHEN and CDR2 SYDVKM come from the germline V gene. The CDR3 is 14 amino acids. The chain's CDR3 is CASSTGGPTDTQYF. The DNA of the CDR3 is TGTGCCAGCAGTACAGGGGGCCCCACAGATACGCAGTATTTT.

This clone showed up just a few times. The V call is TRBV29-1, the J call TRBJ2-3; tentative D call: TRBD2 (5 bases). The germline CDR1 and CDR2 sequences are SQVTM and ANQGSEA. Trimming removed 5 bases at V and 10 bases at J, with 13 bases between. The CDR3 sequence is 11 residues long. CDR3 sequence: CSVPVGKAQYF. CDR3 sequence (DNA): TGCAGCGTTCCGGTCGGGAAGGCGCAGTATTTT.

The J gene is TRBJ1-5, the V gene TRBV7-2, with D possibly matching TRBD1 (5 bases). This CDR3 region has 14 residues. The V end lost 5 bases, the J end lost 5 bases, and 13 bases lay between the germline ends. From germline, CDR1 is SGHTA and CDR2 FQGNSA. In DNA form, the CDR3 reads TGTGCCAGCAGCCCCCGCCGGGACTATCAGCCCCAGCATTTT. Protein: CASSPRRDYQPQHF. Variable domain in full (rest from reference TRBV7-2 and TRBJ1-5): GAGVSQSPSNKVTEKGKDVELRCDPISGHTALYWYRQSLGQGLEFLIYFQGNSAPDKSGLPSDRFSAERTGGSVSTLTIQRTQQEDSAVYLCASSPRRDYQPQHFGDGTRLSIL.